Sequencing of this T cell receptor (beta chain) was carried out in a study of blood T cells in healthy people across ages (dated by TCRdb to the mid-2010s). General notes on the study: Template switching captured roughly one uniquely barcoded TCR beta cDNA molecule per two T cells in model experiments. Two additional independent replicas of 1 million unique cDNA reads from the same blood draw were analyzed for two donors (one aged 18 to 30 and one aged 80 or older). To track age-related changes in TCR beta repertoire diversity, the study relied on deep sequencing normalized with unique cDNA molecular identifiers. The donors were divided into four age groups: young (average around 15 years), middle-aged (about 41), aged (about 61) and long-lived (roughly 86). To avoid experimental bias, donors of different ages were randomly spread across the sequencing lanes.

The investigation overall reported the following: Observed TCR beta diversity per million T cells fell roughly linearly with age, and a significant reduction was already apparent by age around 40. Bulk unsorted PBMC profiling prevented conclusive comparison of naive and antigen-experienced compartments. Observed TCR beta diversity correlated strongly with the percentage of naive T cells measured by flow cytometry. Estimates of total diversity from one million sequenced T cells were regarded as lower bounds and underestimates. Donor CMV infection status was unknown, potentially confounding age-related changes in expanded clonotypes. Compared with the aged group, the long-lived group had more naive CD4+ T cells, fewer expanded clones and increased TCR diversity, a pattern suggesting age selection.

The receptor library was made with 5' RACE. TCRdb shows the sequencer as Illumina HiSeq 2500. A second roughly 6 to 12 cycle PCR used a sample-barcoded 5' primer and a J-beta primer mix. Each TCR beta cDNA molecule received a unique molecular identifier from a template-switch 5' adaptor carrying 12 random nucleotides. At least 3 million CDR3-containing paired-end reads were obtained from each sample. First-strand cDNA synthesis was performed from all RNA using the Mint cDNA synthesis kit, with priming by a TRBC-specific oligonucleotide. Following uracil-DNA glycosylase treatment, all cDNA underwent a first 18-cycle PCR with the universal primers M1SS and BC2_uni_R. The paper's processing steps were these. For normalization, 1 million high-quality reads were randomly selected from each sample, with every read carrying a distinct molecular identifier. Instead of being binned into consensus sequences, reads that shared molecular identifiers were thrown out. CDR3 identification, clonotype clustering and error correction used MiTCR with a Q25 quality threshold and the strictest error-elimination algorithm. A nonparametric unseen species model using Euler transformation provided a lower-bound estimate of total TCR beta diversity. TCRdb applied fastp at Q25 and MiXCR to the public reads, then kept only in-frame beta chains. Each entry merges the rows of one CDR3 protein and shows their most common DNA and genes. The V and J calls and clone size come from TCRdb's table, not from the authors' own analysis. In all, the sample holds roughly 1.7 million distinct CDR3 sequences, and roughly a third of those were seen once. Approximately 10% of the sample is in the top ten clones.

Of note for this clonotype: This clone's antigen is unknown. No base quality information exists; no much larger clone differs at one position.

The donors were under 40 Caucasian individuals from Russia, aged roughly 6 to 90 years, who were systemically healthy. Each donor gave ten milliliters of peripheral blood, drawn into EDTA-treated Vacutainer tubes. Ficoll-Paque density-gradient centrifugation was used to isolate PBMCs, with at least 6 million per sample. Trizol reagent was used to extract total RNA from the PBMCs, yielding at least 5.5 micrograms per sample. For every donor, an aliquot of PBMCs went through flow cytometry to measure the percentages of naive CD45RAhigh/CD27high T cells. This TCR came from a woman under 40 in good health. Material for sequencing was blood.

The nucleotides read TGTGCCAGCAGACCTACAGGGGGATTCGTCTCTACAGATACGCAGTATTTT. Translation gives CASRPTGGFVSTDTQYF. The chain is assembled from TRBV27 and TRBJ2-3, and 8 bases in between align with TRBD1. From V the trimming removes 6 bases and from J it removes 3 bases, while the gene matches leave 14 bases of the junction unaccounted for. The CDR3 sequence holds 17 residues, the cysteine and phenylalanine included. The entry retains the CDR3 DNA only, 51 bases that are in frame from base 1. CDR1 and CDR2 were assigned from the germline V gene (reference sequence) as MNHEY and SMNVEV.